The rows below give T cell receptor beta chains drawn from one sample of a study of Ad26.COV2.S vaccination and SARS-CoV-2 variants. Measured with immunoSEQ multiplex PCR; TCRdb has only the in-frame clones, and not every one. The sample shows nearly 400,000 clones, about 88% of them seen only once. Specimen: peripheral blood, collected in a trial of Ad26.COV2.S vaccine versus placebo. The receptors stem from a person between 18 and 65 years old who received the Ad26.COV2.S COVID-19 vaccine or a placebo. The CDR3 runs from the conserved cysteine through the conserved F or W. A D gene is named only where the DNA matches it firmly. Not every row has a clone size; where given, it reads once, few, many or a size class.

TGTGCCAGCAGCAAAACGGGACAGGGAAACACCATATATTTT	CASSKTGQGNTIYF	-	TRBV21-1	TRBJ1-3	few
TGTGCCAGCAGCTTAAAGGAGCGGCCGTCGGATGAGCAGTTCTTC	CASSLKERPSDEQFF	-	TRBV7-2	TRBJ2-1	once
TGTGCCAGCCGTCCTATCGGGAGGGCCCACGGAGATACGCAGTATTTT	CASRPIGRAHGDTQYF	TRBD2	TRBV28	TRBJ2-3	once
TGTGCCAGCAGTTCACCCGGGGGTGCTTCCTACGAGCAGTACTTC	CASSSPGGASYEQYF	-	TRBV27	TRBJ2-7	-
TGTGCCAGCAGCGTAGCAACGGGGGGCGCGTCTCGCGAGCAGTACTTC	CASSVATGGASREQYF	-	TRBV9	TRBJ2-7	-
TGTGCCAGCAGCAAGCTAGCGTCACCTGGAGAGACCCAGTACTTC	CASSKLASPGETQYF	-	TRBV9	TRBJ2-5	-
TGTGCCAGCAGGATCGGGACAGGGAGGGAAGAGCAGTACTTC	CASRIGTGREEQYF	TRBD1	TRBV7-9	TRBJ2-7	-
TGTGCCAGCATGATCAAAGAGACCCAGTACTTC	CASMIKETQYF	-	TRBV2	TRBJ2-5	-
TGTGCCAGCAGTCTTCCGGGAGGGGTCTACGAGCAGTACTTC	CASSLPGGVYEQYF	TRBD2	TRBV28	TRBJ2-7	-
TGTGCCAGCAGCCAAGACCGTAACAGCCGTGGTACGCAGTATTTT	CASSQDRNSRGTQYF	-	TRBV14	TRBJ2-3	once
TGTGCCAGTAGTCTTACCCCCGGGACAGGGGCGAGTGAAGCTTTCTTT	CASSLTPGTGASEAFF	TRBD1	TRBV19	TRBJ1-1	-
TGTGCCAGCAGTTTAGCGCAGCCCCCCTACGAGCAGTACTTC	CASSLAQPPYEQYF	-	TRBV28	TRBJ2-7	once
TGTGCCAGTAGTATAGGTCTAGCGGGATACAATGAGCAGTTCTTC	CASSIGLAGYNEQFF	TRBD2	TRBV19	TRBJ2-1	-
TGTGCCAGCACCCACCCTTCGACAGAGTACGAGCAGTACTTC	CASTHPSTEYEQYF	-	TRBV7-9	TRBJ2-7	few
TGCGCCAGCAGCTTTGCCGGGAGTGTCACAGATACGCAGTATTTT	CASSFAGSVTDTQYF	-	TRBV5-1	TRBJ2-3	-
TGTGCCAGCAGCGCGGACAGGGGGCGCAGGGAGACCCAGTACTTC	CASSADRGRRETQYF	TRBD1	TRBV2	TRBJ2-5	-
TGCGCCAGCAGCTTGATCGGGAAGGGCTACAATGAGCAGTTCTTC	CASSLIGKGYNEQFF	-	TRBV5-1	TRBJ2-1	once
TGTGCCAGCAGCTTGGTACCGGGACAGGGCACAGATACGCAGTATTTT	CASSLVPGQGTDTQYF	TRBD1	TRBV5-4	TRBJ2-3	once
TGTGCCAGTACCGCAGGGAGGGCCTACGAGCAGTACTTC	CASTAGRAYEQYF	TRBD2	TRBV19	TRBJ2-7	-
TGTGCCAGCAGTCCCGGGACTAGCGGCGCCTACGAGCAGTACTTC	CASSPGTSGAYEQYF	TRBD2	TRBV9	TRBJ2-7	-
TGTGCCAGCAGTCCTCACATTGGTGCCCGGGACAGGGAAGGCTCTGGGGCCAACGTCCTGACTTTC	CASSPHIGARDREGSGANVLTF	TRBD1	TRBV28	TRBJ2-6	-
TGTGCCAGCAGTCTAGGGTGGCAGAAGAGCAATCAGCCCCAGCATTTT	CASSLGWQKSNQPQHF	-	TRBV28	TRBJ1-5	-
TGTGCCAGCAGTGTATTTTCGACTAGCGGGAGTAATGAGCAGTTCTTC	CASSVFSTSGSNEQFF	TRBD2	TRBV6-4	TRBJ2-1	-
TGCAGCGTTGCATACGAACTAGCGGGAGGGCGGACCGGGGAGCTGTTTTTT	CSVAYELAGGRTGELFF	TRBD2	TRBV29-1	TRBJ2-2	-
TGTGCCAGCAGCAAATCGAGGGAATCGCCCTTTAAACATGAGCAGTTCTTC	CASSKSRESPFKHEQFF	-	TRBV21-1	TRBJ2-1	-
TGTGCCAGCAGCTCCCGGACTGTTCGCTCTGGAAACACCATATATTTT	CASSSRTVRSGNTIYF	-	TRBV25-1	TRBJ1-3	once
TGTGCCAGTAGTATAGGACAGGGAGCGACCTATGGCTACACCTTC	CASSIGQGATYGYTF	TRBD1	TRBV19	TRBJ1-2	-
TGTGCCAGTAGTATAGGGGTACAGGGGGACTACGAGCAGTACTTC	CASSIGVQGDYEQYF	TRBD1	TRBV19	TRBJ2-7	-
TGTGCCACCGGGCATCGGGATACCGGGGAGCTGTTTTTT	CATGHRDTGELFF	-	TRBV6-4	TRBJ2-2	-
TGTGCCAGTAGTAAGGGACGAGGGGCCCCAGATACGCAGTATTTT	CASSKGRGAPDTQYF	-	TRBV19	TRBJ2-3	-
TGTGCCAGCAGTCCGACCCCGTACCAAGAGACCCAGTACTTC	CASSPTPYQETQYF	-	TRBV27	TRBJ2-5	-
TGTGCCAGCAGTTTAAGGCAGGGTTCACCCCTCCACTTT	CASSLRQGSPLHF	-	TRBV12-3/TRBV12-4	TRBJ1-6	-
TGTGCCAGCTGCGGACTTAGCATGGATGAGCAGTTCTTC	CASCGLSMDEQFF	-	TRBV2	TRBJ2-1	-
TGTGCCAGCAGCTTGGCGCCAGACACAGATACGCAGTATTTT	CASSLAPDTDTQYF	-	TRBV5-4	TRBJ2-3	-
TGTGCCAGCAGAGCCCCGGGACAGCAAGAGACCCAGTACTTC	CASRAPGQQETQYF	TRBD1	TRBV27	TRBJ2-5	-
TGTGCCAGCAGCCAAGTGGACGGTTTGAACACTGAAGCTTTCTTT	CASSQVDGLNTEAFF	-	TRBV3-1/TRBV3-2	TRBJ1-1	-
TGTGCCAGCAGTTCCAGTGATAATGAAAAACTGTTTTTT	CASSSSDNEKLFF	-	TRBV28	TRBJ1-4	-
TGTGCCAGCAGACCGAGGGACAGGGTCTACGAGCAGTACTTC	CASRPRDRVYEQYF	TRBD1	TRBV28	TRBJ2-7	-
TGTGCCAGCAGCCCCGACAGGGCTGGGGCCAACGTCCTGACTTTC	CASSPDRAGANVLTF	TRBD1	TRBV7-3	TRBJ2-6	-
TGCGCCAGCAGCCAAGATATAACGGGAGGGTACAATGAGCAGTTCTTC	CASSQDITGGYNEQFF	TRBD2	TRBV4-3	TRBJ2-1	-
TGTGCCAGCAGCGGGACAGGGACGGGCGGCAATCAGCCCCAGCATTTT	CASSGTGTGGNQPQHF	TRBD1	TRBV2	TRBJ1-5	-
TGTGCCAGCAGCAAAGGAGGGGAAAGTGAAAAACTGTTTTTT	CASSKGGESEKLFF	-	TRBV21-1	TRBJ1-4	-
TGTGCCAGCAGCGTAGTGGGAGGGGGAGCCGGGGAGCTGTTTTTT	CASSVVGGGAGELFF	-	TRBV9	TRBJ2-2	-
TGTGCCAGCAGTGAAGAAGCGGCGAACACCGGGGAGCTGTTTTTT	CASSEEAANTGELFF	-	TRBV6-1	TRBJ2-2	few
TGTGCCAGCTCACAGGGGGTGGATGAAAAACTGTTTTTT	CASSQGVDEKLFF	-	TRBV18	TRBJ1-4	-
TGTGCCAGCAGCTCGACAGGGGAAGGCGAGTACTTC	CASSSTGEGEYF	TRBD1	TRBV6-5	TRBJ2-7	-
TGTGCCACCAGCAGTAGGACAGGGGCCTACAATGAGCAGTTCTTC	CATSSRTGAYNEQFF	TRBD1	TRBV15	TRBJ2-1	-
TGTGCCAGCAGCGGCGGGGGTTACGAGCAGTACTTC	CASSGGGYEQYF	TRBD2	TRBV7-9	TRBJ2-7	-
TGTGCCAGCAGTTACGAGACGGTACAGGGCAACTATGGCTACACCTTC	CASSYETVQGNYGYTF	-	TRBV6-5	TRBJ1-2	few
TGTGCCAGCAGTTTTTTACAGGGGGCTCCCTCCTACGAGCAGTACTTC	CASSFLQGAPSYEQYF	TRBD1	TRBV6-6	TRBJ2-7	once
TGTGCCAGCAGCTTAACCGCTAGTAGCACTGAAGCTTTCTTT	CASSLTASSTEAFF	-	TRBV7-9	TRBJ1-1	-
TGTGCCTCAAGTGGGCGGGAGAAGTACAATGAGCAGTTCTTC	CASSGREKYNEQFF	TRBD2	TRBV5-4	TRBJ2-1	-
TGCGCCAGCGAGCGATCAGACCCGAGGAGCTCCTACAATGAGCAGTTCTTC	CASERSDPRSSYNEQFF	-	TRBV5-1	TRBJ2-1	-
TGCGCCAGCGCGCACCCCCGGGGGGAGCAGTACTTC	CASAHPRGEQYF	-	TRBV4-1	TRBJ2-7	few
TGTGCCAGCAGGCCCCAGGGTTATACTGAAGCTTTCTTT	CASRPQGYTEAFF	-	TRBV3-1/TRBV3-2	TRBJ1-1	once
TGTGCCAGCAGCCCCGGGGTGAAGGAGACCCAGTACTTC	CASSPGVKETQYF	-	TRBV11-3	TRBJ2-5	-
TGTGCCAGCAGTCGGACAGGGAACCGATATCAGCCCCAGCATTTT	CASSRTGNRYQPQHF	TRBD1	TRBV28	TRBJ1-5	-
TGTGCCAGTAGTATTATGGATTCACCCCTCCACTTT	CASSIMDSPLHF	-	TRBV19	TRBJ1-6	-
TGTGCCAGTAGTAATAGTCCGGGAGGTGGCTACACCTTC	CASSNSPGGGYTF	-	TRBV19	TRBJ1-2	-
TGTGCCAGCAGTCAGGGGTACAGTACCGGGGAGCTGTTTTTT	CASSQGYSTGELFF	-	TRBV28	TRBJ2-2	-